The sequence of this T cell receptor beta chain was determined in a study of blood T cell repertoires in COVID-19. The overall study: Samples of COVID-19 (acute and convalescent) were obtained from the United States, Italy and Spain.

CDR3 size: 13 residues. Germline values: CDR1 GTSNPN, CDR2 SVGIG (reference sequence). V lost 3 bases and J 4 bases, leaving 9 bases between the germline ends. TCRdb's copy holds only in-frame clones and misses some; the assay was immunoSEQ multiplex PCR. The table lists 300,000 or so clones, around 86% of them singletons, with 1% in the top ten. The source is a man aged 45-65 years with active or convalescent COVID-19. Sample: peripheral blood. The rearrangement links TRBV30 to TRBJ1-4; no clear D. The CDR3 here is CAWRQRINEKLFF. In nucleotides, the CDR3 is TGTGCCTGGAGGCAGAGGATTAATGAAAAACTGTTTTTT.